A single T cell receptor (beta chain) is shown here with its context. The target antigen is unknown. Employing constant-segment primers, 5'RACE generated TCR alpha and TCR beta cDNA libraries bearing sample barcodes and UMIs. Each CDR3 protein is one row after TCRdb ran MiXCR on the 5' RACE reads. This table holds 550,000 to 600,000 distinct CDR3 sequences, 17% found once. This sample was included in a study of T-cell memory formation after mild COVID-19. Notes on the study in general: Researchers report contracting CD4+ clones mostly in CM and EM, with CD8+ clones in EMRA. Certain responding clones were present in pre-infection memory, suggesting participation of cross-reactive memory. There was a balanced CD4/CD8 profile in clones contracting day 15 to 85, and later expanders leaned CD4+.

The V and J ends lost 4 bases and 3 bases, in that order; junction bases with no gene match: 6. The germline V gene has CDR1 SEHNR and CDR2 FQNEAQ (reference sequence). The CDR3 loop spans 15 amino acids. The receptor was derived from an adult woman who had mild COVID-19 (a few samples of this study predate the infection). Cell type and time point are not known. V gene TRBV7-9 combines with J gene TRBJ1-2; TRBD1 matches 9 bases. Input material: PBMCs or a T cell subset sorted from them (not recorded which). CDR3 loop: CASSSTGGADYGYTF. CDR3 bases: TGTGCCAGCAGCTCCACAGGGGGCGCGGACTATGGCTACACCTTC.